What follows describes a single TCR beta chain. The sample is drawn from a study of T cell changes during pregnancy in multiple sclerosis. This CDR3 is built from 14 residues. Germline-derived CDR1 and CDR2 are LGHNT and FRNRAP. The V end was cut by 4 bases, the J end by 1 base, with 8 bases between. Data came from immunoSEQ multiplex PCR; TCRdb stores just in-frame clones and leaves some out. This repertoire shows some 80,000 clones, about 90% found once; its top ten account for 2.5% to 3%. Specimen: peripheral blood, collected before pregnancy. The chain joins TRBV12-5 to TRBJ2-1, with D maybe TRBD2 (6 bases). This receptor was obtained from a female donor with multiple sclerosis, enrolled in a pregnancy study. For the CDR3, the DNA is TGTGCTAGTGGTTGGGCGGGATCCTACAATGAGCAGTTCTTC. Translating it yields CASGWAGSYNEQFF.